A single sample is the source of the 27 T cell receptor beta chains below, sequenced in a study of beta chain features in type 1 diabetes. The study's findings and limits: Type 1 diabetes patients showed a moderate but significant shortening of TCRB CDR3s in all four CD4+ subsets.

These receptors are not linked to any known antigen. The sequenced template was cDNA made from the entire isolated RNA. Generated by immunoSEQ multiplex PCR, the TCRdb table keeps only in-frame clones and is missing some. The table has 200,000 to 300,000 clones, roughly 20% seen once. Sequencing was done on a sample of naive CD4+ T cells from blood. Source of these receptors: a woman aged 40 to 50 with type 1 diabetes.

The chain carries TRBV7-8 and TRBJ2-5, with D uncertain. This CDR3 has 14 residues. CDR1 is SGHVS, CDR2 FQNEAQ, per germline. Trimming left V 1 base short and J 5 bases short, with 11 bases between. CDR3 sequence reads: CASSLDTPGETQYF. The CDR3 DNA reads TGTGCCAGCAGCTTAGATACTCCAGGCGAGACCCAGTACTTC.

The CDR3 bases are TGTGCCAGCAGCCAAATGGGGTACCGGGACAGTTTAAAACTGTTTTTT. Amino acids: CASSQMGYRDSLKLFF. The V call is TRBV4-2, the J call TRBJ1-4; 7 nucleotides agree with TRBD1. Germline trimming cut 2 bases from V and 10 bases from J; bases unmatched to any gene: 13. This CDR3 region has 16 residues. Germline CDR1 and CDR2: LGHNA and YNFKEQ.

In this sample, this clone turned up a few times. The genes are TRBV19 and TRBJ2-2; D gene uncertain. Germline CDR1 and CDR2: LNHDA and SQIVND (reference sequence). Trimming took off 3 bases at V and 6 bases at J, with 11 bases between the two ends. The length of the CDR3 is 14 residues. The CDR3 loop reads CASSIVGSAGELFF. The CDR3 DNA is TGTGCCAGTAGTATTGTCGGGTCGGCCGGGGAGCTGTTTTTT. Full variable domain (outside the CDR3, taken from reference TRBV19 and TRBJ2-2): DGGITQSPKYLFRKEGQNVTLSCEQNLNHDAMYWYRQDPGQGLRLIYYSQIVNDFQKGDIAEGYSVSREKKESFPLTVTSAQKNPTAFYLCASSIVGSAGELFFGEGSRLTVL.

The sample holds a few counts of this clone. The chain uses TRBV5-1 and TRBJ1-1, with TRBD1 identical over 7 bases. This CDR3 has 16 amino acids. Germline assignment: CDR1 SGHRS and CDR2 YFSETQ. Trimming took 0 bases from V and 3 from J; bases not matched to a gene: 8. CDR3 sequence: CASSLGWGQTDTEAFF. CDR3 coding DNA: TGCGCCAGCAGCTTGGGGTGGGGACAGACTGACACTGAAGCTTTCTTT.

The chain has TRBV9 and TRBJ2-1, with D possibly TRBD2 on 6 matching bases. The CDR3 has 15 residues. Germline assignment: CDR1 SGDLS and CDR2 YYNGEE. Trimming removed 0 bases from V and 6 bases from J, with 13 bases in between. CDR3 sequence: CASSVEEGWGNEQFF. DNA for the CDR3: TGTGCCAGCAGCGTAGAGGAGGGGTGGGGCAATGAGCAGTTCTTC.

The chain recombines TRBV9 with TRBJ1-1; D is unclear. This CDR3 has 16 residues. Germline V CDR1 and CDR2: SGDLS, YYNGEE. V gave up 0 bases and J gave up 1 base, with 13 bases separating them. CDR3 protein: CASSVAEGLGNTEAFF. DNA of the CDR3: TGTGCCAGCAGCGTAGCTGAGGGATTAGGGAACACTGAAGCTTTCTTT.

This clone was counted a few times. This chain joins TRBV4-3 and TRBJ2-7; 7 bases agree with TRBD1. Germline CDR1 is LGHNA and CDR2 is YSLEER. V was clipped by 4 bases and J by 4 bases; unmatched bases: 7. The CDR3 runs to 14 residues. The CDR3 spells CASSLTRQGYEQYF. In DNA form, the CDR3 reads TGCGCCAGCAGCCTCACCCGACAGGGTTACGAGCAGTACTTC.

The CDR3 sequence is CASSESGRALQETQYF. In DNA, the CDR3 is TGTGCCAGCAGTGAAAGCGGGAGGGCACTTCAAGAGACCCAGTACTTC. V usage is TRBV25-1 and J usage is TRBJ2-5; 10 nucleotides match TRBD2. The length of the CDR3 is 16 residues. The V and J ends lost 2 bases and 2 bases, in that order; junction bases with no gene match: 5. Germline values: CDR1 MGHDK, CDR2 SYGVNS.

This clone has more than one count but fewer than ten. J is TRBJ1-2 and V is TRBV30; TRBD1 is a possible D gene (6 bases). The germline gives CDR1 GTSNPN, CDR2 SVGIG (reference sequence). The CDR3 covers 14 residues. V lost 1 base and J 5 bases, leaving 14 bases between the germline ends. In nucleotides, the CDR3 is TGTGCCTGGAGTGCCTACGACCAGGGGTATGGCTACACCTTC. This codes for CAWSAYDQGYGYTF.

The V and J genes are TRBV28 and TRBJ1-4, with D unresolved. The V gene lost 6 bases and the J gene lost 8 bases, with 19 bases spanning the gap. Looked up from germline, CDR1 is MDHEN and CDR2 is SYDVKM. The CDR3 totals 15 residues. The CDR3 region is CASSRARGRGEKLFF. The CDR3 DNA reads TGTGCCAGCAGCCGGGCCCGGGGAAGAGGGGAAAAACTGTTTTTT.

This clone was observed a few times. The J gene is TRBJ2-1, the V gene TRBV28; 9 bases map to TRBD2. Germline assignment: CDR1 MDHEN and CDR2 SYDVKM. The CDR3 consists of 14 residues. The V segment lost 6 bases and the J segment 4 bases; nucleotides outside the gene matches: 4. CDR3 sequence reads: CASRASGEYNEQFF. CDR3 nucleotide sequence: TGTGCCAGCAGGGCTAGCGGGGAATACAATGAGCAGTTCTTC.

In this sample, this clone turned up a few times. This sequence joins TRBV15 and TRBJ1-5; the match to TRBD1 covers 7 bases. The CDR3 has 13 amino acids. CDR1 LNHNV and CDR2 YYDKDF come from the germline V gene (reference sequence). V lost 1 base, J lost 8 bases, and 2 bases stayed unmatched. The CDR3 nucleotides read TGTGCCACCAGCAGAGGACAGGGAGAGCCCCAGCATTTT. Its translation is CATSRGQGEPQHF.

The V gene is TRBV5-4, the J gene TRBJ2-1, with D uncertain. Germline V lookup: CDR1 SGHNT, CDR2 YYREEE (reference sequence). The CDR3 extends over 15 amino acids. The germline V and J ends were trimmed by 4 bases and 1 base, with 12 bases remaining between them. CDR3 coding DNA: TGTGCCAGCAGCAGATTAGCCGGGTCCTACAATGAGCAGTTCTTC. This translates into CASSRLAGSYNEQFF.

A few counts support this clone. The V and J genes are TRBV19 and TRBJ1-1, with TRBD1 identical over 8 bases. The junction had 17 bases not matched to a gene; V was cut back by 8 bases and J by 6 bases. Germline V gene sequence: CDR1 LNHDA, CDR2 SQIVND (reference sequence). The length of the CDR3 is 16 residues. The CDR3 DNA sequence: TGTGCCAGTCAGCCCCCACTCCAGGGGGCCGCTCCTGAAGCTTTCTTT. This translates into CASQPPLQGAAPEAFF. The full variable domain, completed using reference TRBV19 and TRBJ1-1, is DGGITQSPKYLFRKEGQNVTLSCEQNLNHDAMYWYRQDPGQGLRLIYYSQIVNDFQKGDIAEGYSVSREKKESFPLTVTSAQKNPTAFYLCASQPPLQGAAPEAFFGQGTRLTVV.

V and J are TRBV4-3 and TRBJ1-4, with 7 bases identical to TRBD1. CDR1 is LGHNA and CDR2 is YSLEER in the germline V gene. This CDR3 spans 17 amino acids. The trim removed 0 bases at V and 3 bases at J, leaving 7 bases unmatched. CDR3 residues: CASSQDLGTASNEKLFF. In DNA form, the CDR3 reads TGCGCCAGCAGCCAAGATTTGGGGACAGCCTCTAATGAAAAACTGTTTTTT.

The J gene is TRBJ1-5, the V gene TRBV27, with D hard to call. Germline CDR1 MNHEY, CDR2 SMNVEV (reference sequence). The CDR3 consists of 13 residues. V was shortened by 5 bases and J by 3 bases, with 8 bases between the two germline ends. The chain's CDR3 is CASSVYFNQPQHF. Here the CDR3 DNA reads TGTGCCAGCAGTGTCTATTTCAATCAGCCCCAGCATTTT.

The chain recombines TRBV5-4 with TRBJ2-3; TRBD2 matches 7 bases. Per germline, CDR1 SGHNT and CDR2 YYREEE (reference sequence). The CDR3 is 15 residues long. The ends lost 3 bases at V and 2 bases at J; junction bases unmatched: 6. DNA for the CDR3: TGTGCCAGCAGCTCCCGGGGGGAATTCACAGATACGCAGTATTTT. Translated: CASSSRGEFTDTQYF.

V usage is TRBV30 and J usage is TRBJ2-3, with 7 bases aligning to TRBD1. Germline assignment: CDR1 GTSNPN and CDR2 SVGIG (reference sequence). The ends lost 1 base at V and 2 bases at J; junction bases unmatched: 15. The CDR3 totals 18 residues. The CDR3 DNA is TGTGCCTGGAGTGGACAGGGTAGTGGTTTTTTCCCCACAGATACGCAGTATTTT. Translated: CAWSGQGSGFFPTDTQYF. The variable domain in full, with the rest retrieved from reference TRBV30 and TRBJ2-3, is SQTIHQWPATLVQPVGSPLSLECTVEGTSNPNLYWYRQAAGRGLQLLFYSVGIGQISSEVPQNLSASRPQDRQFILSSKKLLLSDSGFYLCAWSGQGSGFFPTDTQYFGPGTRLTVL.

This rearrangement joins TRBV4-2 to TRBJ1-4; unclear D gene. V was clipped by 0 bases and J by 12 bases, with 11 bases between them. The CDR3 has 13 residues. The germline gives CDR1 LGHNA, CDR2 YNFKEQ. The CDR3 sequence is CASSQEEGRELFF. Here the CDR3 DNA reads TGTGCCAGCAGCCAAGAGGAGGGCCGGGAACTGTTTTTT.

This clone appeared a few times. This chain uses TRBV7-3 with TRBJ1-2, with D perhaps TRBD1 (5 bases). The CDR3 covers 13 residues. V shed 8 bases and J shed 4 bases, with 14 bases lying between them. Germline V gene sequence: CDR1 SGHTA, CDR2 FQGTGA. CDR3: CASGPGPLYGYTF. CDR3 bases: TGTGCCAGCGGTCCAGGGCCACTCTATGGCTACACCTTC.

This clone was picked up a small number of times. The chain employs TRBV7-9 and TRBJ1-2; 8 bases agree with TRBD1. The CDR3 totals 19 residues. Germline lookup yields CDR1 SEHNR and CDR2 FQNEAQ (reference sequence). CDR3 coding DNA: TGTGCGGCGGCGCAGCTTATTGGACAGGGTGAATCAACTAACTATGGCTACACCTTC. This codes for CAAAQLIGQGESTNYGYTF.

The rearrangement joins TRBV6-6 to TRBJ2-5, with a tentative D call TRBD2 (7 bases). CDR1 is MNHNY and CDR2 is SVGAGI in the germline V gene (reference sequence). This CDR3 contains 13 residues. V was pared by 2 bases and J by 5 bases, with 9 bases between. CDR3 in DNA: TGTGCCAGCAGTTACGAGGGGGGGGAGACCCAGTACTTC. Translated, it gives CASSYEGGETQYF.

This clone was seen more than once but under ten times. The rearrangement joins TRBV10-2 to TRBJ1-1; perhaps TRBD1 as D (6 bases). This CDR3 has 13 amino acids. Germline CDR1 reads WSHSY; CDR2 reads SAAADI. Trimming removed 4 bases from V and 5 bases from J, with 11 bases in between. The CDR3 DNA sequence: TGCGCCAGCAGTGTACAGGGTTGGACTGAAGCTTTCTTT. As protein: CASSVQGWTEAFF.

The chain employs TRBV5-1 and TRBJ2-7; 11 positions agree with TRBD2. The CDR3 runs 15 residues. Germline loops: CDR1 SGHRS, CDR2 YFSETQ. The V gene end was trimmed by 3 bases and the J gene end by 5 bases; junction bases not matched to a gene: 7. DNA of the CDR3: TGCGCCAGCAGCTCCCTAGCGGGAGGACCCCACGAGCAGTACTTC. This gives the protein CASSSLAGGPHEQYF.

This rearrangement joins TRBV7-8 to TRBJ2-5; TRBD1 matches at 9 bases. This CDR3 is 15 amino acids long. Looked up from germline, CDR1 is SGHVS and CDR2 is FQNEAQ. V dropped 2 bases and J dropped 4; count of bases not matched to a gene: 5. CDR3 in DNA: TGTGCCAGCAGCTTAAACAGGGGGCGAGTAGAGACCCAGTACTTC. It codes for CASSLNRGRVETQYF.

The chain is built from TRBV7-2 and TRBJ1-4; weak D call: TRBD1 (5 bases). This CDR3 is 15 amino acids long. From germline, CDR1 is SGHTA and CDR2 FQGNSA. V was pared by 1 base and J by 6 bases, with 12 bases between. This chain's CDR3 is CASSLVQGGDEKLFF. CDR3 DNA sequence: TGTGCCAGCAGCTTAGTGCAGGGAGGGGATGAAAAACTGTTTTTT.

This sequence joins TRBV18 and TRBJ2-7, with TRBD1 matching 7 bases. After removal of 4 bases from V and 0 bases from J, the junction contained 3 bases not matched to a gene. Germline CDR1 KGHSH, CDR2 LQKENI. CDR3 length: 14 amino acids. DNA for the CDR3: TGTGCCAGCTCACGACAGGGAAGCTCCTACGAGCAGTACTTC. Translating it yields CASSRQGSSYEQYF.